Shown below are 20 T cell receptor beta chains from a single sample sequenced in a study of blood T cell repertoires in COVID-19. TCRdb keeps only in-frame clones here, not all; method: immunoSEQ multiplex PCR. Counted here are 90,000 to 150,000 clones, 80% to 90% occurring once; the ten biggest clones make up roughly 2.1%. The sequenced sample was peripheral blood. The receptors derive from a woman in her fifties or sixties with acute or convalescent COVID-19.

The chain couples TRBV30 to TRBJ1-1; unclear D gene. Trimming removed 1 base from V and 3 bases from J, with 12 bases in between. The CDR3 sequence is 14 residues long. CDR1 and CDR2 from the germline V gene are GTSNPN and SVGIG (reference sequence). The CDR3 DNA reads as TGTGCCTGGAGTGGACAAGCATGGGACACTGAAGCTTTCTTT. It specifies CAWSGQAWDTEAFF.

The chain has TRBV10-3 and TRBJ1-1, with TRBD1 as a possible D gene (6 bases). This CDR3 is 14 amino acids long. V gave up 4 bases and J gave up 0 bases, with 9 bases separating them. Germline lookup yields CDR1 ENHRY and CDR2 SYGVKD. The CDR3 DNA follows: TGTGCCATCAGTGGGGACAAACTGAACACTGAAGCTTTCTTT. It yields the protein CAISGDKLNTEAFF.

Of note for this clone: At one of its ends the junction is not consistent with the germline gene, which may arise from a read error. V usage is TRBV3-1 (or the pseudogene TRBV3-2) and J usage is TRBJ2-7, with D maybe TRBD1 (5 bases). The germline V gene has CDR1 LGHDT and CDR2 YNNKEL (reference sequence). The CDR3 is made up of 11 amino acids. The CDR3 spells CASSHWAQAGF. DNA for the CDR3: TGTGCCAGCAGCCACTGGGCACAGGCCGGTTTC.

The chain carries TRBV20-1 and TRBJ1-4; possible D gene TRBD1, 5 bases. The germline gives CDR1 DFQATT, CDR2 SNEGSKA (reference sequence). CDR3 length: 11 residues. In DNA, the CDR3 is TGCCTATCCAGGGTTAATGAAAAACTGTTTTTT. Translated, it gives CLSRVNEKLFF.

The CDR3 coding sequence is TGTGCCAGCAGCTTCTCGGGACAGGGTGGCTATGGCTACACCTTC. It specifies CASSFSGQGGYGYTF. J is TRBJ1-2 and V is TRBV9; 9 nucleotides line up with TRBD1. The V gene's germline CDR1 is SGDLS and CDR2 YYNGEE. The CDR3 has 15 residues. The junction had 8 bases not matched to a gene; V was cut back by 4 bases and J by 4 bases. The full variable domain, rest sourced from reference TRBV9 and TRBJ1-2, is DSGVTQTPKHLITATGQRVTLRCSPRSGDLSVYWYQQSLDQGLQFLIQYYNGEERAKGNILERFSAQQFPDLHSELNLSSLELGDSALYFCASSFSGQGGYGYTFGSGTRLTVV.

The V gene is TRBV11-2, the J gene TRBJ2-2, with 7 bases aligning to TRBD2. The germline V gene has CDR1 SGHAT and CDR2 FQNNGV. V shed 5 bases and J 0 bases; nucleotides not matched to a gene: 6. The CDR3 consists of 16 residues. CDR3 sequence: CASSTPSGTNTGELFF. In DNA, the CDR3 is TGTGCCAGCAGCACTCCTAGCGGAACGAACACCGGGGAGCTGTTTTTT.

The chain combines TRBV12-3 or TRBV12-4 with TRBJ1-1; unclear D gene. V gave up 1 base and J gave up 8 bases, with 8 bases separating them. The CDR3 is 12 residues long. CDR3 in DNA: TGTGCCAGCAGTTTAGTGGGCAGGGAAGCTTTCTTT. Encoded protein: CASSLVGREAFF.

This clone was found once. The CDR3 here is CASSPTMNTEAFF. CDR3 in DNA: TGTGCCAGCAGCCCTACTATGAACACTGAAGCTTTCTTT. J is TRBJ1-1 and V is TRBV7-9; D uncertain. The CDR3 covers 13 residues. Germline CDR1 reads SEHNR; CDR2 reads FQNEAQ (reference sequence). Trimming removed 5 bases from V and 0 bases from J, with 7 bases in between.

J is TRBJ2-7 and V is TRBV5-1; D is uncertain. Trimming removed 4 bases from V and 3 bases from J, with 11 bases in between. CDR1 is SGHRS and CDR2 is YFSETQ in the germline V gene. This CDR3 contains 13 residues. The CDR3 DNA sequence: TGCGCCAGCAGCCTAACCCCGGGCTACGAGCAGTACTTC. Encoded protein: CASSLTPGYEQYF. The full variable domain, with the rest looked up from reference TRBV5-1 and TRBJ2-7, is KAGVTQTPRYLIKTRGQQVTLSCSPISGHRSVSWYQQTPGQGLQFLFEYFSETQRNKGNFPGRFSGRQFSNSRSEMNVSTLELGDSALYLCASSLTPGYEQYFGPGTRLTVT.

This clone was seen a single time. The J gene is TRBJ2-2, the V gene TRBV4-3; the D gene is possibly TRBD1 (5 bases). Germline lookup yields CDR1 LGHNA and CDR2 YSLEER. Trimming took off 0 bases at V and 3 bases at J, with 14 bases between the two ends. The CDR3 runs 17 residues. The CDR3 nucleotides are TGCGCCAGCAGCCAAGATTTGAGGACACTGGACACCGGGGAGCTGTTTTTT. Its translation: CASSQDLRTLDTGELFF.

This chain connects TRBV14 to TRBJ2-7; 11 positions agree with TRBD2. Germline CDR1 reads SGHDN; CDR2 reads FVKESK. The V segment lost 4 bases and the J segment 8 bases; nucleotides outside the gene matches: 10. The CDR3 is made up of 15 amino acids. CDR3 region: CASSPAGLAGGKQYF. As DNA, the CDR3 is TGTGCCAGCAGCCCCGCCGGGCTAGCGGGGGGAAAGCAGTACTTC.

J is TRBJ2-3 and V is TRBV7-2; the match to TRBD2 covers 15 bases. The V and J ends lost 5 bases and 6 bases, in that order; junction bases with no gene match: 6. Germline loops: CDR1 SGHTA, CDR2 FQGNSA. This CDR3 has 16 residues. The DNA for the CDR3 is TGTGCCAGCAGCCTTGGACTAGCGGGGGGGCGGGATACGCAGTATTTT. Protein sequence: CASSLGLAGGRDTQYF. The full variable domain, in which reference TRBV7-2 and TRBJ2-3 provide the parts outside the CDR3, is GAGVSQSPSNKVTEKGKDVELRCDPISGHTALYWYRQSLGQGLEFLIYFQGNSAPDKSGLPSDRFSAERTGGSVSTLTIQRTQQEDSAVYLCASSLGLAGGRDTQYFGPGTRLTVL.

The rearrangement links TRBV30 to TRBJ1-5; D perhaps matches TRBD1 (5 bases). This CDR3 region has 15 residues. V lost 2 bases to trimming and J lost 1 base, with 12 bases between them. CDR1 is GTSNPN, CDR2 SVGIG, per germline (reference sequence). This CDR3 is CAWSTGHLSNQPQHF. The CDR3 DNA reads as TGTGCCTGGAGTACCGGACACCTCAGCAATCAGCCCCAGCATTTT.

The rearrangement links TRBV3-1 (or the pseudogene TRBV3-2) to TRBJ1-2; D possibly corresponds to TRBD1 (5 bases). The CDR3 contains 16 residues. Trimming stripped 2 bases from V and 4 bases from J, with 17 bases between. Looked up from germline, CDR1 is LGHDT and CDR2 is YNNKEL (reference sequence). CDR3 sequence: CASSQHSGVGSYGYTF. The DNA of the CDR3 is TGTGCCAGCAGCCAACATTCGGGGGTAGGGAGCTATGGCTACACCTTC.

CDR3 loop: CASSPGTGTGGYTF. CDR3 DNA sequence: TGTGCCAGCAGTCCTGGGACAGGGACGGGCGGCTACACCTTC. J is TRBJ1-2 and V is TRBV7-8; 9 positions agree with TRBD1. This CDR3 is built from 14 residues. V dropped 6 bases and J dropped 8; count of bases not matched to a gene: 10. Germline V lookup: CDR1 SGHVS, CDR2 FQNEAQ.

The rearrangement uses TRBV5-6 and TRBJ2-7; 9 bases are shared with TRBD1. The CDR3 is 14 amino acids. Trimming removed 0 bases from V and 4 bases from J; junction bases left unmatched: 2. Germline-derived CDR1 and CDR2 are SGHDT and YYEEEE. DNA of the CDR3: TGTGCCAGCAGCTTGGACAGGGGGCATTACGAGCAGTACTTC. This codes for CASSLDRGHYEQYF.

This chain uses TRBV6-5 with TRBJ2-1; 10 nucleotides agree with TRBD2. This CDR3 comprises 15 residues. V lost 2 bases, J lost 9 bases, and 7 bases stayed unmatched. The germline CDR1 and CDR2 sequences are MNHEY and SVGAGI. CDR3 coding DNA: TGTGCCAGCAGTTACGGTAGCGGGAGGCCCACTGAGCAGTTCTTC. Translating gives CASSYGSGRPTEQFF.

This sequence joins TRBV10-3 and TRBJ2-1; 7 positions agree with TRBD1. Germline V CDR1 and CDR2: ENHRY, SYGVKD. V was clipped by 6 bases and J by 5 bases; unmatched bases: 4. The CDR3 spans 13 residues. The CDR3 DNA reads TGTGCCATCAGGCCAGGGGGAAACAATGAGCAGTTCTTC. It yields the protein CAIRPGGNNEQFF.

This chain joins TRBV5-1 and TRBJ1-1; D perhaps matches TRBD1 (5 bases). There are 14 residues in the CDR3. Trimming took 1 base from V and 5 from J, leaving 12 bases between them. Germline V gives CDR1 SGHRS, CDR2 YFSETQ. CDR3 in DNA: TGCGCCAGCAGCTTGATGGGGGGAAGGACTGAAGCTTTCTTT. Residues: CASSLMGGRTEAFF.

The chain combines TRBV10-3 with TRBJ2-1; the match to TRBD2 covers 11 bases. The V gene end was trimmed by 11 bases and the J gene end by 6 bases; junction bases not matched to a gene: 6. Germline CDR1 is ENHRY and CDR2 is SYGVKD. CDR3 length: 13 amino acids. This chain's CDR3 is CASSGGPANEQFF. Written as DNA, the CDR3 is TGTGCCTCTAGCGGGGGGCCCGCCAATGAGCAGTTCTTC.